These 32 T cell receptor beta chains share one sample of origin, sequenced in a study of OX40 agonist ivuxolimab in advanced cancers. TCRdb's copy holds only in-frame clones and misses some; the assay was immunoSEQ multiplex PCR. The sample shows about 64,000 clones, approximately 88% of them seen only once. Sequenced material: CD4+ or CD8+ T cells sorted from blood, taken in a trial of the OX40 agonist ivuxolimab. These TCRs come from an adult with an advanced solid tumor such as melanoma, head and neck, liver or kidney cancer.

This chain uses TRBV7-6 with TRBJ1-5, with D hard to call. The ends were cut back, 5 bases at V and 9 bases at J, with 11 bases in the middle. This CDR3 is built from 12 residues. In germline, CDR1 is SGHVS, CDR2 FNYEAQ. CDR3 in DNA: TGTGCCAGCAGCCCCGGAGTGGGGCCCCAGCATTTT. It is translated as CASSPGVGPQHF. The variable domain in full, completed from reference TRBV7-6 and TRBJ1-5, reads GAGVSQSPRYKVTKRGQDVALRCDPISGHVSLYWYRQALGQGPEFLTYFNYEAQQDKSGLPNDRFSAERPEGSISTLTIQRTEQRDSAMYRCASSPGVGPQHFGDGTRLSIL.

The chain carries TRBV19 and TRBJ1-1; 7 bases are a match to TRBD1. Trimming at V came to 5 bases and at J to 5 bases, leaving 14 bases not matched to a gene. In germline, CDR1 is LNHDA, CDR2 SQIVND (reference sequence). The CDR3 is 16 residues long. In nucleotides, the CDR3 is TGTGCCAGTAGTCCAACAGGGGCGGCGTTTTTGACTGAAGCTTTCTTT. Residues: CASSPTGAAFLTEAFF.

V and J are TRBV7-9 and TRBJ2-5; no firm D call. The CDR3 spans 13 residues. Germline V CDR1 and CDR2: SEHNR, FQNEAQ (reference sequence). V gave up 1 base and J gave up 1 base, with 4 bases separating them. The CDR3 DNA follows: TGTGCCAGCAGCTTAGACAGCCAAGAGACCCAGTACTTC. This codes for CASSLDSQETQYF.

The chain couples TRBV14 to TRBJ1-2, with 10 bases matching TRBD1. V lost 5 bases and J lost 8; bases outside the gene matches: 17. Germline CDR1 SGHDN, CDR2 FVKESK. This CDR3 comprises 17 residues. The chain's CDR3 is CASSAGGQGYSLWGYTF. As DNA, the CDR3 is TGTGCCAGCAGCGCTGGGGGACAGGGGTACTCCCTCTGGGGCTACACCTTC. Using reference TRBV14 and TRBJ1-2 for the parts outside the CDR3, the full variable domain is EAGVTQFPSHSVIEKGQTVTLRCDPISGHDNLYWYRRVMGKEIKFLLHFVKESKQDESGMPNNRFLAERTGGTYSTLKVQPAELEDSGVYFCASSAGGQGYSLWGYTFGSGTRLTVV.

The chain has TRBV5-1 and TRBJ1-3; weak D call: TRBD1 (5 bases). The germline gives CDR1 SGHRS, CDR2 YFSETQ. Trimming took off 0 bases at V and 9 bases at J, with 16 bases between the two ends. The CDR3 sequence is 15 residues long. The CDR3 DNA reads TGCGCCAGCAGCTTGGGGCCAGGGTCTGGACGCACCATATATTTT. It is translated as CASSLGPGSGRTIYF.

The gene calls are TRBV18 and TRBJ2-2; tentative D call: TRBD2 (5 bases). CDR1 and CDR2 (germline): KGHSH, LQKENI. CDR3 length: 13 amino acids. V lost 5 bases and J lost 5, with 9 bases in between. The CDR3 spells CASSGLNTGELFF. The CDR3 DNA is TGTGCCAGCTCAGGACTCAATACCGGGGAGCTGTTTTTT. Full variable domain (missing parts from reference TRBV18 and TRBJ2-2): NAGVMQNPRHLVRRRGQEARLRCSPMKGHSHVYWYRQLPEEGLKFMVYLQKENIIDESGMPKERFSAEFPKEGPSILRIQQVVRGDSAAYFCASSGLNTGELFFGEGSRLTVL.

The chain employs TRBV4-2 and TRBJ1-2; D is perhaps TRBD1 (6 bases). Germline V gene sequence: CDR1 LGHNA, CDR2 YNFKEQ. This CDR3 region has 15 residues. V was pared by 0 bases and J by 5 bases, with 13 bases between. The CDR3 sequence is CASSQDFAGEYGYTF. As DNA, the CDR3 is TGTGCCAGCAGCCAAGATTTTGCAGGGGAGTATGGCTACACCTTC.

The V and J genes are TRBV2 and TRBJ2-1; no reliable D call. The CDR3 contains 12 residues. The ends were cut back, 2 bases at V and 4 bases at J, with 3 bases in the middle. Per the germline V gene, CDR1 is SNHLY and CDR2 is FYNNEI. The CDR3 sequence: CASSEQYNEQFF. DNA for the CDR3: TGTGCCAGCAGTGAACAGTACAATGAGCAGTTCTTC.

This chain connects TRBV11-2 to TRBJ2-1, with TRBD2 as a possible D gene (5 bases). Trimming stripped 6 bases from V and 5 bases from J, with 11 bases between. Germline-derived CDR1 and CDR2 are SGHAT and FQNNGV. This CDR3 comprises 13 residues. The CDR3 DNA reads TGTGCCAGCAGGATAGGGAGTAACAATGAGCAGTTCTTC. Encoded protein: CASRIGSNNEQFF.

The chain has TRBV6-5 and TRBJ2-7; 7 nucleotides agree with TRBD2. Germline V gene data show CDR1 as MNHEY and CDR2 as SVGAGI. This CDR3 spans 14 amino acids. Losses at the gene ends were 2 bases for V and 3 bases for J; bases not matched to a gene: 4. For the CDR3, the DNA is TGTGCCAGCAGTTACGGCAGGGAGGGCTACGAGCAGTACTTC. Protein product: CASSYGREGYEQYF.

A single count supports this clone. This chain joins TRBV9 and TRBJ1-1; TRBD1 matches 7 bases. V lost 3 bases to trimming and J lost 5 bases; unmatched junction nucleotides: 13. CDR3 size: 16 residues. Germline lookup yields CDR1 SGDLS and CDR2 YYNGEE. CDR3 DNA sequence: TGTGCCAGCAGCGGGACAGGCGGATGGGGGGGAACTGAAGCTTTCTTT. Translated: CASSGTGGWGGTEAFF.

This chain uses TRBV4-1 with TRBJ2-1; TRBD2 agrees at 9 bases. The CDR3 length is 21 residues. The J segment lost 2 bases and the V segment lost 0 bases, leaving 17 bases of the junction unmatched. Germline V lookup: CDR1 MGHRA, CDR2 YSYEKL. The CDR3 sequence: CASSQDTNRRIGLATYNEQFF. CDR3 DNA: TGCGCCAGCAGCCAAGATACCAACAGGAGGATCGGACTAGCGACCTACAATGAGCAGTTCTTC.

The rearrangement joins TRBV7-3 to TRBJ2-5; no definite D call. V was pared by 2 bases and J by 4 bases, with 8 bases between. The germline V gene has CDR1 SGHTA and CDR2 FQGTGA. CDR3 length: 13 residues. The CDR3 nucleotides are TGTGCCAGCAGCTTAGGGATGACAGAGACCCAGTACTTC. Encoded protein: CASSLGMTETQYF.

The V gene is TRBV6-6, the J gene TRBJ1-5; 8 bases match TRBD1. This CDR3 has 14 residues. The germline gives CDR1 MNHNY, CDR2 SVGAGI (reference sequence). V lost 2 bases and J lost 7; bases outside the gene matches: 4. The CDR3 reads CASSYGTGVQPQHF. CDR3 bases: TGTGCCAGCAGTTACGGGACAGGAGTACAGCCCCAGCATTTT.

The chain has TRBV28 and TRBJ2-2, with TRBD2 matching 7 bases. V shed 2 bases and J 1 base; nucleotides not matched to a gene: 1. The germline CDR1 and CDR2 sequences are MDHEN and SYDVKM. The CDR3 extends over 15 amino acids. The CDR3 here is CASSLPSGNTGELFF. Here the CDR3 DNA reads TGTGCCAGCAGTTTACCTAGCGGGAACACCGGGGAGCTGTTTTTT.

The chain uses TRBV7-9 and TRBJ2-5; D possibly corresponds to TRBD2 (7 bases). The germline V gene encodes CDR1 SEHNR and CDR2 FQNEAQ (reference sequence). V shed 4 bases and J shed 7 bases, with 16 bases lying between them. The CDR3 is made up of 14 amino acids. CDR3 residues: CASSSNGGLGTQYF. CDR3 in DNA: TGTGCCAGCAGCTCAAACGGGGGGCTCGGGACCCAGTACTTC.

The CDR3 sequence is CASSNTGLTNHNEQFF. The DNA for the CDR3 is TGTGCCAGCAGCAATACGGGACTAACGAACCACAATGAGCAGTTCTTC. This chain joins TRBV7-3 and TRBJ2-1, with 7 bases lining up with TRBD2. The V gene end was trimmed by 5 bases and the J gene end by 5 bases; junction bases not matched to a gene: 12. The CDR3 sequence is 16 residues long. From germline, CDR1 is SGHTA and CDR2 FQGTGA.

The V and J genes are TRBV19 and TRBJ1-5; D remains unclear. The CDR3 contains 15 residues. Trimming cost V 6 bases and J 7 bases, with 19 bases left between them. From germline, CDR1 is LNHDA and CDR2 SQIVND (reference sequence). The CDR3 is CASSFSGGPSQPQHF. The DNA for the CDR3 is TGTGCCAGTAGCTTTTCGGGAGGGCCAAGCCAGCCCCAGCATTTT.

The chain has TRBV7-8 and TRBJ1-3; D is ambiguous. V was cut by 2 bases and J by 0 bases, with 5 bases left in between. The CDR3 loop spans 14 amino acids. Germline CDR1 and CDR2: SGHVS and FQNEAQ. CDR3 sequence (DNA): TGTGCCAGCAGCTTAAGTCCCTCTGGAAACACCATATATTTT. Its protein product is CASSLSPSGNTIYF.

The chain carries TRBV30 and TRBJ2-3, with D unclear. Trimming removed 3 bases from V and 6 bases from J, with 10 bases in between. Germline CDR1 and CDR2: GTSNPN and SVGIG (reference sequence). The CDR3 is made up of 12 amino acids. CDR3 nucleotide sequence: TGTGCCTGGAGAGGGTTGGGCGATACGCAGTATTTT. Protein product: CAWRGLGDTQYF.

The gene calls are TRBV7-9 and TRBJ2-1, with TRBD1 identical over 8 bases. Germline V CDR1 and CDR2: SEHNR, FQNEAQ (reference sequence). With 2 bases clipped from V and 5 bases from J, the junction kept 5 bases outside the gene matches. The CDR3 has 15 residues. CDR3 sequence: CASSLPGQANNEQFF. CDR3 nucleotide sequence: TGTGCCAGCAGCTTACCGGGACAGGCGAACAATGAGCAGTTCTTC.

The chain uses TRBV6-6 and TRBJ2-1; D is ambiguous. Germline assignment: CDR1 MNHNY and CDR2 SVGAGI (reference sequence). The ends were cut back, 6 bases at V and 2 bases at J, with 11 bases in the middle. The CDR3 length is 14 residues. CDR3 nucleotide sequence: TGTGCCAGCAGAACTCCGGGTCCCTACAATGAGCAGTTCTTC. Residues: CASRTPGPYNEQFF.

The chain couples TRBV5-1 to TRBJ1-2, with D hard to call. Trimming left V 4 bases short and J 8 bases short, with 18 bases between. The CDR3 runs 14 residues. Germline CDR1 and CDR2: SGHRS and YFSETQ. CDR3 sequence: CASSPGPGARGYTF. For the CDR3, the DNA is TGCGCCAGCAGCCCCGGTCCGGGAGCAAGGGGCTACACCTTC.

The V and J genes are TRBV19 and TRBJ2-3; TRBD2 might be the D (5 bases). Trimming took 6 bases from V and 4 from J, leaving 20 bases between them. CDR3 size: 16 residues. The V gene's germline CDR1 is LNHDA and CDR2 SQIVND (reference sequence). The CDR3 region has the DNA TGTGCCAGTAGCATCGCTTCGGTGCCCGGGGCAGATACGCAGTATTTT. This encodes CASSIASVPGADTQYF. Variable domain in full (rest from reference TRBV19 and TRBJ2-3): DGGITQSPKYLFRKEGQNVTLSCEQNLNHDAMYWYRQDPGQGLRLIYYSQIVNDFQKGDIAEGYSVSREKKESFPLTVTSAQKNPTAFYLCASSIASVPGADTQYFGPGTRLTVL.

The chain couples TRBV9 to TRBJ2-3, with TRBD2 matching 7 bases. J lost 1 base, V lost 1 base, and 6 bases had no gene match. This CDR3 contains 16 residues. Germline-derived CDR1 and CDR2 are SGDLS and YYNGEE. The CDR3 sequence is CASSVFAGVGTDTQYF. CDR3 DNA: TGTGCCAGCAGCGTATTTGCGGGAGTAGGCACAGATACGCAGTATTTT.

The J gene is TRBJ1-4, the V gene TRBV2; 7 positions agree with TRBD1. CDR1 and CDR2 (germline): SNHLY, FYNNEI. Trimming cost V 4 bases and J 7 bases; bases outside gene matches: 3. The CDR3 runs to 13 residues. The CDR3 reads CASSVQGGEKLFF. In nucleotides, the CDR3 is TGTGCCAGCAGTGTCCAGGGGGGTGAAAAACTGTTTTTT.

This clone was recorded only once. CDR3 in amino acids: CASSPGSHRGYTF. The CDR3 bases are TGTGCCAGCAGCCCAGGGTCCCATCGGGGCTACACCTTC. This chain uses TRBV7-9 with TRBJ1-2; perhaps TRBD1 as D (5 bases). CDR3 size: 13 residues. From germline, CDR1 is SEHNR and CDR2 FQNEAQ (reference sequence). Deletions cut 5 bases from V and 8 bases from J, with 15 bases between.

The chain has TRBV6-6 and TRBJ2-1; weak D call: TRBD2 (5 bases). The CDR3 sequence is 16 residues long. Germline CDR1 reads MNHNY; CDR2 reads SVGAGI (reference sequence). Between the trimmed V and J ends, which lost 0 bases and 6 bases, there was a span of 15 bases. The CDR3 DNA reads TGTGCCAGCAGTTACTCGAAGGAGGTAGGACTCAATGAGCAGTTCTTC. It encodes CASSYSKEVGLNEQFF.

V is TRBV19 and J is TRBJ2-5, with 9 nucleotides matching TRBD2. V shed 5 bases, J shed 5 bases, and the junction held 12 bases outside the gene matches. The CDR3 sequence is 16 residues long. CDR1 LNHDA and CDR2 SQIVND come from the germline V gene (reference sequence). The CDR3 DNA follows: TGTGCCAGTAGTGCCCTTGACGGGACTAGCCCGGAGACCCAGTACTTC. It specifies CASSALDGTSPETQYF.

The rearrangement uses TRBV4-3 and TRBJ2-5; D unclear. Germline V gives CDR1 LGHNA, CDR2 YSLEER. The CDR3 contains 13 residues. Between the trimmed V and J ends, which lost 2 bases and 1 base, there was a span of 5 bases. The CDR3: CASSQTVQETQYF. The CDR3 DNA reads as TGCGCCAGCAGCCAAACAGTCCAAGAGACCCAGTACTTC.

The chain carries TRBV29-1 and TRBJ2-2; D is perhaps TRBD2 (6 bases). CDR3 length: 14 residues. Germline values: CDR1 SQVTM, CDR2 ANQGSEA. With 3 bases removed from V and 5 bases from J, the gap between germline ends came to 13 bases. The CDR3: CSVDGGKATGELFF. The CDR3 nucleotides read TGCAGCGTTGACGGAGGGAAAGCGACCGGGGAGCTGTTTTTT.

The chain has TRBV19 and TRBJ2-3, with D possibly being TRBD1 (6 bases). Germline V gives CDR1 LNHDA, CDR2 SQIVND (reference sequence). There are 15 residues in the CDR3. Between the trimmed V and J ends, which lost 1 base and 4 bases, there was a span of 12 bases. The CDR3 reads CASSIAQGLADTQYF. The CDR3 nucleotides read TGTGCCAGTAGTATAGCTCAGGGGTTAGCAGATACGCAGTATTTT.